The clone carrying this T cell receptor beta chain was recorded only once. Sequencing was limited to surgery cases with top T cell transcript signatures in brain tissue. This entry belongs to a study of brain T cells in children with intractable seizures. Repertoires were generated with immunoSEQ multiplex PCR, while TCRdb's copy carries only in-frame clones and drops some. The table has about 2,500 clones, about four fifths seen once. CDR1 is SGHTA, CDR2 FQGNSA, per germline. The CDR3 runs 14 residues. Trimming left V 2 bases short and J 6 bases short, with 10 bases between. The chain joins TRBV7-2 to TRBJ2-2; D remains ambiguous. Source: resected brain tissue, taken at surgery. The source is a boy younger than two with hemimegalencephaly and intractable seizures. The CDR3 sequence is CASSLSRAAGELFF. Here the CDR3 DNA reads TGTGCCAGCAGCTTATCCAGAGCAGCCGGGGAGCTGTTTTTT.